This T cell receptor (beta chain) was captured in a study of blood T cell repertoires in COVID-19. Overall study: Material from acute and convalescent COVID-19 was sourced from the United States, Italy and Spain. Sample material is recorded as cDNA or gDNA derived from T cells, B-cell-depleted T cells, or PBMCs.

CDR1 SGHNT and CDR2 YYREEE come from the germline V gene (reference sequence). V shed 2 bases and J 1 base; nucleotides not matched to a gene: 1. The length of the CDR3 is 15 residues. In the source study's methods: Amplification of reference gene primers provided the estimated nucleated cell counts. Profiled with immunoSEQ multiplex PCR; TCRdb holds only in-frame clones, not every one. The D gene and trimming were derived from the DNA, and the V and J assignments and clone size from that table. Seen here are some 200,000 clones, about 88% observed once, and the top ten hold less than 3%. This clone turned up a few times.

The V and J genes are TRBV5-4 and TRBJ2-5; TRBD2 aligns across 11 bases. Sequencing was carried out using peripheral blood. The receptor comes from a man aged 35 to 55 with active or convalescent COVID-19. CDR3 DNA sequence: TGTGCCAGCAGCTTCGGACTAGCGGGCCAAGAGACCCAGTACTTC. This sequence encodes CASSFGLAGQETQYF.